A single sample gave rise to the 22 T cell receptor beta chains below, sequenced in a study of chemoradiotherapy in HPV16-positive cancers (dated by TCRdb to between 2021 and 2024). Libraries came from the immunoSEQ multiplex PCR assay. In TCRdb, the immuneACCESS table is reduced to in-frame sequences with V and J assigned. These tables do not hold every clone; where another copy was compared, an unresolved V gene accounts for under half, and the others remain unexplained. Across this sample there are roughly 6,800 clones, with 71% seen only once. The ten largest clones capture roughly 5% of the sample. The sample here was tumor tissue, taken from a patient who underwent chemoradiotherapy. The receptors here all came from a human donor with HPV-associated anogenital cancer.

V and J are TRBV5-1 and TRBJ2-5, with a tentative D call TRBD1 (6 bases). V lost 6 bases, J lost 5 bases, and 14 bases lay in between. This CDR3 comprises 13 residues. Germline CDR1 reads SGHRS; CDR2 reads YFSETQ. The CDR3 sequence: CASNRAPGETQYF. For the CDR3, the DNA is TGCGCCAGCAACAGGGCTCCAGGGGAGACCCAGTACTTC.

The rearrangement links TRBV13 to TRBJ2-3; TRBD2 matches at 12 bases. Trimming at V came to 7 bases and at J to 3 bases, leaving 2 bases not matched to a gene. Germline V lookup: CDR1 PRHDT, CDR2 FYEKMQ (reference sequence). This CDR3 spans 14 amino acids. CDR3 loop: CASTSGGVTDTQYF. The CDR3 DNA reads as TGTGCCAGCACTAGCGGGGGGGTTACAGATACGCAGTATTTT.

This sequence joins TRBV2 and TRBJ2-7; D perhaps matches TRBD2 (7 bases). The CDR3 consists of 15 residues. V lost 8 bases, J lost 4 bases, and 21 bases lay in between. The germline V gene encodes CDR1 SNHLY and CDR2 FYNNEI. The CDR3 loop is CASGREGTGAYEQYF. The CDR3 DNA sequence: TGTGCCAGCGGGAGGGAGGGGACGGGGGCATACGAGCAGTACTTC.

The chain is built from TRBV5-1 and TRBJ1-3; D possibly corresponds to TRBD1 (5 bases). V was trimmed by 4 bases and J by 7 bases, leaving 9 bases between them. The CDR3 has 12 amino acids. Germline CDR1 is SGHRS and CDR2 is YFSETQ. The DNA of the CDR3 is TGCGCCAGCAGCCCGGGACCGAACACCATATATTTT. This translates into CASSPGPNTIYF.

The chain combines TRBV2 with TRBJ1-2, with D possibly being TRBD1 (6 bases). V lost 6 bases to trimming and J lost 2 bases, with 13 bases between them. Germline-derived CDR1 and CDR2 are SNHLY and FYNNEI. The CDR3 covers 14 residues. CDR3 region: CASSNQGQNYGYTF. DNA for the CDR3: TGTGCCAGCAGCAACCAGGGGCAGAACTATGGCTACACCTTC. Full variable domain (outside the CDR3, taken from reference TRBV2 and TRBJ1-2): EPEVTQTPSHQVTQMGQEVILRCVPISNHLYFYWYRQILGQKVEFLVSFYNNEISEKSEIFDDQFSVERPDGSNFTLKIRSTKLEDSAMYFCASSNQGQNYGYTFGSGTRLTVV.

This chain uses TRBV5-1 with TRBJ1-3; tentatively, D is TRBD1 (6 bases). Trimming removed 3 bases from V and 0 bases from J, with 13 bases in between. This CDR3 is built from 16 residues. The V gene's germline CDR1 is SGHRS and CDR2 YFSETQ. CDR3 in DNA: TGCGCCAGCAGCTGGGGGGGACAATTCTCTGGAAACACCATATATTTT. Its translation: CASSWGGQFSGNTIYF. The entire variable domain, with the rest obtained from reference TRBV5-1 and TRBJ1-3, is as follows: KAGVTQTPRYLIKTRGQQVTLSCSPISGHRSVSWYQQTPGQGLQFLFEYFSETQRNKGNFPGRFSGRQFSNSRSEMNVSTLELGDSALYLCASSWGGQFSGNTIYFGEGSWLTVV.

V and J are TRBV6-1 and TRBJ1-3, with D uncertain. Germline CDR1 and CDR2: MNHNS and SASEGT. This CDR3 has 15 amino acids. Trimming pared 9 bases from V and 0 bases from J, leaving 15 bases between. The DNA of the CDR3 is TGTGCCAGTACTTCAAGTCTCCTCTCTGGAAACACCATATATTTT. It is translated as CASTSSLLSGNTIYF.

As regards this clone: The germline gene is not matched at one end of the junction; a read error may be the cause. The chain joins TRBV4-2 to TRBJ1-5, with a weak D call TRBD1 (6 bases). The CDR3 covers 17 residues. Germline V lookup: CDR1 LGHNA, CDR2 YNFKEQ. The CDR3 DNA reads TGTGCCAGCAGCCCCATCCCCGGGGCCGGGGGCAATCGGCCCCAGCATTTT. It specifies CASSPIPGAGGNRPQHF.

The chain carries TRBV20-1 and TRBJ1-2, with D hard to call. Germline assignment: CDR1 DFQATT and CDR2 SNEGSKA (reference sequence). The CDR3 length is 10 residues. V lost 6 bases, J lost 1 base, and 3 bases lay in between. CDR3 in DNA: TGCAGTGCGGATAACTATGGCTACACCTTC. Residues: CSADNYGYTF.

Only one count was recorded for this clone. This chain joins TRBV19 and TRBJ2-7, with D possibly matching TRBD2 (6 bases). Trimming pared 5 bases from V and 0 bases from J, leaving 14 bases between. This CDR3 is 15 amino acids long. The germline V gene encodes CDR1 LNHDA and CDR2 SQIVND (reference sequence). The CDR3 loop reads CASSRGTDSSYEQYF. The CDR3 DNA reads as TGTGCCAGTAGTCGGGGGACCGATAGCTCCTACGAGCAGTACTTC.

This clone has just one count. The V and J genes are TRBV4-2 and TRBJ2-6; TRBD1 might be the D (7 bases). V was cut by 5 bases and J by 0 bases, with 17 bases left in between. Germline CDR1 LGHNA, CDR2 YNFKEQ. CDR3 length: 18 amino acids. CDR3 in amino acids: CASSYLDQGGSGANVLTF. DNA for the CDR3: TGTGCCAGCAGCTACCTAGACCAGGGGGGCTCTGGGGCCAACGTCCTGACTTTC.

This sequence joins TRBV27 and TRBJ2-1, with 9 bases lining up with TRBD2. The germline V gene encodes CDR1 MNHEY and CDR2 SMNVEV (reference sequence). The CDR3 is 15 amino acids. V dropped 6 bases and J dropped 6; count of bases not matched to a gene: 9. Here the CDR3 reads CASSTSGGLLNEQFF. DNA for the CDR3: TGTGCCAGCAGCACAAGCGGGGGGCTCCTCAATGAGCAGTTCTTC.

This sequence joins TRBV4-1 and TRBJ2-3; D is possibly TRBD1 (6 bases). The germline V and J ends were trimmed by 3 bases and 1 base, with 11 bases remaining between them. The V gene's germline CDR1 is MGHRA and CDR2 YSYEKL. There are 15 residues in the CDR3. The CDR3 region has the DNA TGCGCCAGCAGCCACCCCAACAGGGGCACAGATACGCAGTATTTT. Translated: CASSHPNRGTDTQYF.

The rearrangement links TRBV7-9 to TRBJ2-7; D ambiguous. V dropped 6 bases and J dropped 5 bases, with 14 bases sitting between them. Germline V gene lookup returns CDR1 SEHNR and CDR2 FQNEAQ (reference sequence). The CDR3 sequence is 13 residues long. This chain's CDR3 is CASSFESPDEQYF. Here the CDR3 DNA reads TGTGCCAGCAGTTTTGAGAGCCCGGACGAGCAGTACTTC.

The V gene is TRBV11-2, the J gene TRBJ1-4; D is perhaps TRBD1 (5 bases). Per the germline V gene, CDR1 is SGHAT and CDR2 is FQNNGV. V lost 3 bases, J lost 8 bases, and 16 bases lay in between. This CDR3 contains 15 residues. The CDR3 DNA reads TGTGCCAGCAGCTTGGGGACGGCGGGGTGGGAAAAACTGTTTTTT. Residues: CASSLGTAGWEKLFF.

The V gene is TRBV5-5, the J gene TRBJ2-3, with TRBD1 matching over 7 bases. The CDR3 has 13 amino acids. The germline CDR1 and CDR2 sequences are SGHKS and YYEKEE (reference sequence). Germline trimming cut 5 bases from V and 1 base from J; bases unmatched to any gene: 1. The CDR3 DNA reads TGTGCCAGCAGAACAGGGGGCACAGATACGCAGTATTTT. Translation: CASRTGGTDTQYF.

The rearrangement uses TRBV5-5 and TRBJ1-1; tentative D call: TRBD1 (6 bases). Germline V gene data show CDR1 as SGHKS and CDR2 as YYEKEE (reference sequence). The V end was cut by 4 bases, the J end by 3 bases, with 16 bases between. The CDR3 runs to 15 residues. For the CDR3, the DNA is TGTGCCAGCAGCCCCCTCGGGGGGGCGGACACTGAAGCTTTCTTT. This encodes CASSPLGGADTEAFF. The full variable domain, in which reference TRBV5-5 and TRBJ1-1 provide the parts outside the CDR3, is DAGVTQSPTHLIKTRGQQVTLRCSPISGHKSVSWYQQVLGQGPQFIFQYYEKEERGRGNFPDRFSARQFPNYSSELNVNALLLGDSALYLCASSPLGGADTEAFFGQGTRLTVV.

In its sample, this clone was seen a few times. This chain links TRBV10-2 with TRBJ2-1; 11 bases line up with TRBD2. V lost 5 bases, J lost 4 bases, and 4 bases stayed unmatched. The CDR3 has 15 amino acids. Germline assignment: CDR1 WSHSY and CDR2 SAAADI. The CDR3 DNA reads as TGCGCCAGCAGTCCAGGGACTAGCGGTTACAATGAGCAGTTCTTC. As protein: CASSPGTSGYNEQFF.

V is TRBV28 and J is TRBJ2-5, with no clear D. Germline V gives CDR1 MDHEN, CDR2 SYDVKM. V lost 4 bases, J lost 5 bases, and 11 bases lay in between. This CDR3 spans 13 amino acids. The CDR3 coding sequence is TGTGCCAGCAGTTCAAACTTGGGGGAGACCCAGTACTTC. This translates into CASSSNLGETQYF.

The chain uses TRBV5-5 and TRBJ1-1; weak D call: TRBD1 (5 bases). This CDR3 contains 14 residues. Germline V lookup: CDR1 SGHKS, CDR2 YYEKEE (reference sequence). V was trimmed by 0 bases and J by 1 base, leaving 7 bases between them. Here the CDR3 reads CASSLEGWNTEAFF. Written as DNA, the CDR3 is TGTGCCAGCAGCTTGGAGGGGTGGAACACTGAAGCTTTCTTT.

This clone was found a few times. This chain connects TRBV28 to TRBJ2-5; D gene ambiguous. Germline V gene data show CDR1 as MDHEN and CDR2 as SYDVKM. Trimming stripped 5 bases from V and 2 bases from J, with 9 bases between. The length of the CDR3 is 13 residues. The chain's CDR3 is CASSTPAQETQYF. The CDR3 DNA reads TGTGCCAGCAGTACTCCGGCTCAAGAGACCCAGTACTTC.

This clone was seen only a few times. Here the CDR3 DNA reads TGTGCCAGCCTAGGAACTAGCGGGGGCTACGAGCAGTACTTC. Translation gives CASLGTSGGYEQYF. This chain links TRBV25-1 with TRBJ2-7; 11 positions match TRBD2. Germline CDR1 and CDR2: MGHDK and SYGVNS. Trimming removed 8 bases from V and 3 bases from J; junction bases left unmatched: 6. The CDR3 sequence is 14 residues long.